This T cell receptor (beta chain) comes out of a study of CD8+CD57+ T cells in acquired aplastic anemia. Those patients picked for sequencing had displayed CD8+CD57+ cell expansion on flow cytometry. Germline V CDR1 and CDR2: MDHEN, SYDVKM. There are 14 residues in the CDR3. Trimming took off 3 bases at V and 3 bases at J, with 10 bases between the two ends. TCR beta VDJ and CDR3 were profiled, and genomic DNA was the template. TCRdb independently ran MiXCR on the reads; one entry per CDR3 protein. The table records 100,000 to 150,000 distinct CDR3 sequences, 45% to 60% of them present only once. This chain uses TRBV28 with TRBJ2-3; possible D gene TRBD1, 5 bases. Input material: sorted CD4+, CD8+, or CD8+CD57+ T cells (not recorded which) from PBMCs. The receptor was isolated from a human donor with aplastic anemia. The CDR3 DNA is TGTGCCAGCAGTTTTTTGTCAGGGACAGATACGCAGTATTTT. It yields the protein CASSFLSGTDTQYF.